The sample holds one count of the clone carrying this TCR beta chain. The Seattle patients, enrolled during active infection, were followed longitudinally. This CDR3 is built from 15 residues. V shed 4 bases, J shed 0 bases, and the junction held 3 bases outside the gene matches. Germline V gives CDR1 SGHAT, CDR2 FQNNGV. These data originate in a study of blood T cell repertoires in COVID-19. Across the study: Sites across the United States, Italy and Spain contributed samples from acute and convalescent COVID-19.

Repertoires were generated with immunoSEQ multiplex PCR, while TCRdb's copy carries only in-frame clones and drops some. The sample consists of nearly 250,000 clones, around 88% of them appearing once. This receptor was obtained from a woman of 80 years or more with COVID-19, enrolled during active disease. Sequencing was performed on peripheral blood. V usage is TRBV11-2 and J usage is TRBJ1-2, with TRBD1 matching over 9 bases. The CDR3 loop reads CASSSQGAANYGYTF. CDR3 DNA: TGTGCCAGCAGCTCACAGGGGGCGGCTAACTATGGCTACACCTTC.